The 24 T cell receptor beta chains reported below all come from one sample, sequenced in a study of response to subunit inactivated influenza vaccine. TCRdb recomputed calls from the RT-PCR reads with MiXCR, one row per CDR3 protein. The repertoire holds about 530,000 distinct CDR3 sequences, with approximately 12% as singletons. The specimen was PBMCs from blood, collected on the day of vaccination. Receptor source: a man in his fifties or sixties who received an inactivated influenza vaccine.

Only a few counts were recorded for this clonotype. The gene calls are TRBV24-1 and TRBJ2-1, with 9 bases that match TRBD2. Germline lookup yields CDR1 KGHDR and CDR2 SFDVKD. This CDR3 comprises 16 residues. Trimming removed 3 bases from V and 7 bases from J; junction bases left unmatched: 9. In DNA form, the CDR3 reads TGTGCCACCAGTGATGTAAGAGCGGGGGGTCGTAATGAGCAGTTCTTC. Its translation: CATSDVRAGGRNEQFF.

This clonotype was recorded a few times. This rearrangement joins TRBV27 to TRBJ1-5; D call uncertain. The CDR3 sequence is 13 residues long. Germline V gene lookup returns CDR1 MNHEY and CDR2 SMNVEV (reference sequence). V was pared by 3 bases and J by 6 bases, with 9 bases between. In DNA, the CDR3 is TGTGCCAGCAGTTTGGCTAAGGGTCAGCCCCAGCATTTT. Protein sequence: CASSLAKGQPQHF.

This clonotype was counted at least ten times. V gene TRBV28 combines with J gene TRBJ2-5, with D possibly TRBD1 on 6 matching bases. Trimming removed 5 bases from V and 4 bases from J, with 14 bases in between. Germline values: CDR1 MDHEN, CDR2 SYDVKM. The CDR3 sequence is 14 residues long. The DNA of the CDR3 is TGTGCCAGCAGTGCAACAGGGTACCCAGAGACCCAGTACTTC. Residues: CASSATGYPETQYF.

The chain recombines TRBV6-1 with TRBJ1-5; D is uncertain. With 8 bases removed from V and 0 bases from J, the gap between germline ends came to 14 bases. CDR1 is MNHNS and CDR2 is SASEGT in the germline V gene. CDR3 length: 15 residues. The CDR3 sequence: CASAPVADSNQPQHF. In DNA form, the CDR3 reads TGTGCCAGCGCGCCCGTGGCGGATAGCAATCAGCCCCAGCATTTT.

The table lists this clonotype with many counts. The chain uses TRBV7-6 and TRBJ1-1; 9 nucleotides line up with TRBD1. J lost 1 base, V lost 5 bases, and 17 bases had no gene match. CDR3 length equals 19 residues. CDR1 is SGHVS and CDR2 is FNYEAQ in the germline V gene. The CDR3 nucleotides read TGTGCCAGCAGCGGTACCAAACAGGGGGCGGGTGGCGGGAACACTGAAGCTTTCTTT. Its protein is CASSGTKQGAGGGNTEAFF.

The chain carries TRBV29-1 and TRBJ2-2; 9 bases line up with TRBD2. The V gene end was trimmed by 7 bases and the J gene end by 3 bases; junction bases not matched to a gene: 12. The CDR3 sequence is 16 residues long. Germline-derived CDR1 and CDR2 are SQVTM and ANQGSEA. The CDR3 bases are TGCAGCGAGATACTTAGCGGGAGTAGGGACACCGGGGAGCTGTTTTTT. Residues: CSEILSGSRDTGELFF.

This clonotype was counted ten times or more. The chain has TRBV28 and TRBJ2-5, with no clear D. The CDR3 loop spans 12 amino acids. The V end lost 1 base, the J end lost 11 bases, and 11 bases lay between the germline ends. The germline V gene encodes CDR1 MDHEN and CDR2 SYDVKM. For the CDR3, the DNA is TGTGCCAGCAGTTTATTAGGCTGGAATCAGTACTTC. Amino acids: CASSLLGWNQYF.

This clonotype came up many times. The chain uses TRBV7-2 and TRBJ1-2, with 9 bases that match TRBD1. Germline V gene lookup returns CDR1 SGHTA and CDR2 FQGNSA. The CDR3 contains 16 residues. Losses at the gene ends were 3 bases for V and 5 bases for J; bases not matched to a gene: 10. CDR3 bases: TGTGCCAGCAGCTTGGTGACAGGGGGTTACAATTATGGCTACACCTTC. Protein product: CASSLVTGGYNYGYTF.

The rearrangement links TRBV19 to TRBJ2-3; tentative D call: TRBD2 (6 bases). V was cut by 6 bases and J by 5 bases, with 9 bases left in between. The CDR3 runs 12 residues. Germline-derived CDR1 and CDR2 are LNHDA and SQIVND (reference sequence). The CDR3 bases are TGTGCCAGTAGACGACTAGGAGATACGCAGTATTTT. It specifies CASRRLGDTQYF. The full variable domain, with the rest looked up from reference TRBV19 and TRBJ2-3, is DGGITQSPKYLFRKEGQNVTLSCEQNLNHDAMYWYRQDPGQGLRLIYYSQIVNDFQKGDIAEGYSVSREKKESFPLTVTSAQKNPTAFYLCASRRLGDTQYFGPGTRLTVL.

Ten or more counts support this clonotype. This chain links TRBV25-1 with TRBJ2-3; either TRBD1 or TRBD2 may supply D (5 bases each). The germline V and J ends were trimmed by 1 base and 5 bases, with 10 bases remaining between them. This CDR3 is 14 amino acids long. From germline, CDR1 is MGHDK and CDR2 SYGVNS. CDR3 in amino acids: CASSELGVGDTQYF. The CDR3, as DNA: TGTGCCAGCAGTGAATTGGGGGTTGGAGATACGCAGTATTTT. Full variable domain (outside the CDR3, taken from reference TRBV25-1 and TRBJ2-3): EADIYQTPRYLVIGTGKKITLECSQTMGHDKMYWYQQDPGMELHLIHYSYGVNSTEKGDLSSESTVSRIRTEHFPLTLESARPSHTSQYLCASSELGVGDTQYFGPGTRLTVL.

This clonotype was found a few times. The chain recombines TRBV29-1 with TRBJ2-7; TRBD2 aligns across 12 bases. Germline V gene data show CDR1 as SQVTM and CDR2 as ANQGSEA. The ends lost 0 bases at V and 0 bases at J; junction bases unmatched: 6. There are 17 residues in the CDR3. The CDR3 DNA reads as TGCAGCGTTGAAGATCTGTCGACTAGCGGGAGCTCCTACGAGCAGTACTTC. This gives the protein CSVEDLSTSGSSYEQYF.

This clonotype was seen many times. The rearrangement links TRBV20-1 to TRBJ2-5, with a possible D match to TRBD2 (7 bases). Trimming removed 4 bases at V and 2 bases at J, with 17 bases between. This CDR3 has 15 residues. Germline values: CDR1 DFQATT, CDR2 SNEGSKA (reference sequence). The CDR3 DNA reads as TGCAGTGCTACCCCACTGGCGGGGGCTCAAGAGACCCAGTACTTC. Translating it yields CSATPLAGAQETQYF.

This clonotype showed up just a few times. The CDR3 region is CATSRGGQIRELFF. The CDR3 bases are TGTGCCACCAGCAGAGGCGGACAAATTCGGGAGCTGTTTTTT. This chain connects TRBV15 to TRBJ2-2; possible D gene TRBD1, 5 bases. CDR1 is LNHNV, CDR2 YYDKDF, per germline (reference sequence). The CDR3 extends over 14 amino acids. With 1 base removed from V and 9 bases from J, the gap between germline ends came to 12 bases.

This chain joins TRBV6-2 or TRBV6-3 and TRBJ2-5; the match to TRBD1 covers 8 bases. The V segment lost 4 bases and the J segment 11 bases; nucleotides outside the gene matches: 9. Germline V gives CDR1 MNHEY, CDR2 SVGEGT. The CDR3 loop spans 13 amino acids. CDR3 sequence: CASSSNKDRAQYF. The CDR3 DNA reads TGTGCCAGCAGTTCAAACAAGGACAGGGCTCAGTACTTC.

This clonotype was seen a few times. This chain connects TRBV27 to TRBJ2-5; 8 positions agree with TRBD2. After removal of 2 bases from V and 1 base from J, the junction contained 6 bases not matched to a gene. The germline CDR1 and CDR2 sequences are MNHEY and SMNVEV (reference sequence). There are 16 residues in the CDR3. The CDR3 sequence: CASSLRAGESQETQYF. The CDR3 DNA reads TGTGCCAGCAGTTTAAGAGCGGGAGAATCCCAAGAGACCCAGTACTTC.

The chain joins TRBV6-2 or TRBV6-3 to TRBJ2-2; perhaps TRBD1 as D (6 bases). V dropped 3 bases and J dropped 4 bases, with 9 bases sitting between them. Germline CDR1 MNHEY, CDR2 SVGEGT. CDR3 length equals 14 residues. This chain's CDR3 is CASSYGQITGELFF. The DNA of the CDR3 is TGTGCCAGCAGTTATGGACAGATCACCGGGGAGCTGTTTTTT.

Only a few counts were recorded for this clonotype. The CDR3 DNA sequence: TGTGCCACCAGGGGGGGGGAGAAGGACTACACCTTC. It is translated as CATRGGEKDYTF. V is TRBV24-1 and J is TRBJ1-2; possible D gene TRBD1, 5 bases. Trimming pared 7 bases from V and 10 bases from J, leaving 15 bases between. Germline V gives CDR1 KGHDR, CDR2 SFDVKD. This CDR3 has 12 residues.

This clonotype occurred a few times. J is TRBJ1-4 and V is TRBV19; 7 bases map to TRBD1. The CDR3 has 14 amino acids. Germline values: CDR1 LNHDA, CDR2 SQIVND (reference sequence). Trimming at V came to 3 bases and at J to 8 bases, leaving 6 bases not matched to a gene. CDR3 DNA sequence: TGTGCCAGTAGTATCGCCAGGGGGAGAGAAAAACTGTTTTTT. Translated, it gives CASSIARGREKLFF.

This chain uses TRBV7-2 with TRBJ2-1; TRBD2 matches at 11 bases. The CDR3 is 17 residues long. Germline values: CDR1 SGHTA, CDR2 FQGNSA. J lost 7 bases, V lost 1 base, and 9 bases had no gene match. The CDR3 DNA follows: TGTGCCAGCAGCTTAGTGGTGGGACTAGCGGCAGGGAATGAGCAGTTCTTC. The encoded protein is CASSLVVGLAAGNEQFF. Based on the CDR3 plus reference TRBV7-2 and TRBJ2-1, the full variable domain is GAGVSQSPSNKVTEKGKDVELRCDPISGHTALYWYRQSLGQGLEFLIYFQGNSAPDKSGLPSDRFSAERTGGSVSTLTIQRTQQEDSAVYLCASSLVVGLAAGNEQFFGPGTRLTVL.

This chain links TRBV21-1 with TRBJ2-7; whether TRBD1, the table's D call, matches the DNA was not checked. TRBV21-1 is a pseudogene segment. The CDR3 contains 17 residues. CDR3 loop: CASSNVDDRGPDYEQYF. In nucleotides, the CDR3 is TGTGCCAGCAGCAACGTGGATGACAGGGGGCCCGACTACGAGCAGTACTTC.

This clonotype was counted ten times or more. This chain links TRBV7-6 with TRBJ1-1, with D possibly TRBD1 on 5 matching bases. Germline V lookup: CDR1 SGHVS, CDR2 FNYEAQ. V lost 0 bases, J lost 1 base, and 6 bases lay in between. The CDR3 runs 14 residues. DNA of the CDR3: TGTGCCAGCAGCTTAGCGGGGCAGAACACTGAAGCTTTCTTT. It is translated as CASSLAGQNTEAFF.

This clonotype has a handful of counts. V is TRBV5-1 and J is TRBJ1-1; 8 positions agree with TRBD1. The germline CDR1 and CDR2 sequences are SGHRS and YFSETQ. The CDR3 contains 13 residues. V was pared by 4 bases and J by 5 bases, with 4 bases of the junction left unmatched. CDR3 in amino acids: CASSGQGGTEAFF. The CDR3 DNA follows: TGCGCCAGCAGCGGACAGGGAGGAACTGAAGCTTTCTTT.

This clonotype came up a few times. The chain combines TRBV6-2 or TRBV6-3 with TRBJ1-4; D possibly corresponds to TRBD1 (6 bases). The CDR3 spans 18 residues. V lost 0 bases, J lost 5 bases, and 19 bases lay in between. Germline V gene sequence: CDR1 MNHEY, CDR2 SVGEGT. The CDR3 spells CASSYSMGPRDNNEKLFF. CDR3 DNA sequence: TGTGCCAGCAGTTACTCGATGGGGCCCCGGGACAACAATGAAAAACTGTTTTTT.

CDR3 protein: CATSRDLGLSSAEQYF. Written as DNA, the CDR3 is TGTGCCACCAGCAGAGATCTGGGACTCTCCTCGGCCGAGCAGTACTTC. The V and J genes are TRBV15 and TRBJ2-7, with D possibly being TRBD2 (6 bases). Germline CDR1 reads LNHNV; CDR2 reads YYDKDF (reference sequence). This CDR3 comprises 16 residues. V was trimmed by 0 bases and J by 6 bases, leaving 18 bases between them.